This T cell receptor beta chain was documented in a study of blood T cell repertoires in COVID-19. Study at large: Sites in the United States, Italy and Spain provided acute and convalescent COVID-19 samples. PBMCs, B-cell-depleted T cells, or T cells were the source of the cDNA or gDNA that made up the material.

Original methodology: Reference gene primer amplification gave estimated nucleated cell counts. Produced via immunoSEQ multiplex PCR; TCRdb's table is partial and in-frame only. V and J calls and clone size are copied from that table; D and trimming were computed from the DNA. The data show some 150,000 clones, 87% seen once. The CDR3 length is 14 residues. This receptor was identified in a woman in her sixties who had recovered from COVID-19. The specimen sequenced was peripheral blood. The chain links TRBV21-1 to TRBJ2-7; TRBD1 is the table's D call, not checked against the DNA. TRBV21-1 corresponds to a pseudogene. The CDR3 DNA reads TGTGCCAGCAGCGGGACAGGGAATTCCTACGAGCAGTACTTC. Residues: CASSGTGNSYEQYF.